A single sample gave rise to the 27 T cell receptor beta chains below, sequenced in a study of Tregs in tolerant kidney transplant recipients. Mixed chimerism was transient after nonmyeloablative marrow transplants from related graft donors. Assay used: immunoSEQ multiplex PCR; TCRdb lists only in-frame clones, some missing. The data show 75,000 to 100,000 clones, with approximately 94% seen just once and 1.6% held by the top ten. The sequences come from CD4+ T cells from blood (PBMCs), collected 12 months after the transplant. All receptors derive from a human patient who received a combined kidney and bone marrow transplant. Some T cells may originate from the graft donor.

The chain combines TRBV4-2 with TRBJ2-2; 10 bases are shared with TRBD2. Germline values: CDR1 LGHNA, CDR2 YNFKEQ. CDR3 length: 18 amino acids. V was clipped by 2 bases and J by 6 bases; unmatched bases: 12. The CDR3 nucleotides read TGTGCCAGCAGCCAAAGGCCTAGCGGGAGTTCAATTGCCGGGGAGCTGTTTTTT. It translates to CASSQRPSGSSIAGELFF.

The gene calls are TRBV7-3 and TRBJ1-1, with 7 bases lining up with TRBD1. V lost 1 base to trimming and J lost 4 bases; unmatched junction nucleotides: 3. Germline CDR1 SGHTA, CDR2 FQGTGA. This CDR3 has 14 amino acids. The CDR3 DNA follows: TGTGCCAGCAGCTTAATTCCAGGGGGCACTGAAGCTTTCTTT. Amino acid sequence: CASSLIPGGTEAFF.

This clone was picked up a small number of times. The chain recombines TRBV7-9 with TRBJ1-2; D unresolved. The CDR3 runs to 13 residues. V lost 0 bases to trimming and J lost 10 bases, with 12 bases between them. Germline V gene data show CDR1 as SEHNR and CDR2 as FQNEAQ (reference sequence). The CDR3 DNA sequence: TGTGCCAGCAGCTTAGCCGCCGAGGAAGACTACACCTTC. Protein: CASSLAAEEDYTF. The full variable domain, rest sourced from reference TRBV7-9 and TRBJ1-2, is DTGVSQNPRHKITKRGQNVTFRCDPISEHNRLYWYRQTLGQGPEFLTYFQNEAQLEKSRLLSDRFSAERPKGSFSTLEIQRTEQGDSAMYLCASSLAAEEDYTFGSGTRLTVV.

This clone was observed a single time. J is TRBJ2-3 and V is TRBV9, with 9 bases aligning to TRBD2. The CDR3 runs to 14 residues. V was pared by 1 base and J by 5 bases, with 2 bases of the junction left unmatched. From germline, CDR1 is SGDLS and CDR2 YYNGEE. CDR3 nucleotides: TGTGCCAGCAGCGTACTAGCGGGAATAGATACGCAGTATTTT. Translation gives CASSVLAGIDTQYF.

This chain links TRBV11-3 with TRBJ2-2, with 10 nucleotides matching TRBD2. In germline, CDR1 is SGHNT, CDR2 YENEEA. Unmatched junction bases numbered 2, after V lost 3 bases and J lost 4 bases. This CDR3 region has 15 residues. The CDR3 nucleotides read TGTGCCAGCAGCTTCCTAGCGGGAGTCACCGGGGAGCTGTTTTTT. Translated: CASSFLAGVTGELFF.

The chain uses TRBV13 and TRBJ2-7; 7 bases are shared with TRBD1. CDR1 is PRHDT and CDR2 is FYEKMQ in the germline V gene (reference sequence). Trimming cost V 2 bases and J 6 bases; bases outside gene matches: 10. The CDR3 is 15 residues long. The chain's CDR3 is CASSLTGVLSLEQYF. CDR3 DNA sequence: TGTGCCAGCAGCTTAACAGGGGTTCTATCCCTCGAGCAGTACTTC.

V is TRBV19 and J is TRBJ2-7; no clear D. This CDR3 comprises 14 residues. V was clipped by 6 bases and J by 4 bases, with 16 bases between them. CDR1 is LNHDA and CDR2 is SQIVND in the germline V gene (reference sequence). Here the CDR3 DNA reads TGTGCCAGTAGACCAGCCGGGTTCAGTTACGAGCAGTACTTC. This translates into CASRPAGFSYEQYF. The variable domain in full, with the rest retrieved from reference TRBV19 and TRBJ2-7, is DGGITQSPKYLFRKEGQNVTLSCEQNLNHDAMYWYRQDPGQGLRLIYYSQIVNDFQKGDIAEGYSVSREKKESFPLTVTSAQKNPTAFYLCASRPAGFSYEQYFGPGTRLTVT.

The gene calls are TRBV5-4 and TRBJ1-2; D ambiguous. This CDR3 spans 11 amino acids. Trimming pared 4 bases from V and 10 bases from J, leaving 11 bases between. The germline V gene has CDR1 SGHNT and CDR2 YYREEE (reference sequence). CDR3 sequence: CASSPGSYYTF. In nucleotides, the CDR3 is TGTGCCAGCAGCCCCGGGAGCTACTACACCTTC.

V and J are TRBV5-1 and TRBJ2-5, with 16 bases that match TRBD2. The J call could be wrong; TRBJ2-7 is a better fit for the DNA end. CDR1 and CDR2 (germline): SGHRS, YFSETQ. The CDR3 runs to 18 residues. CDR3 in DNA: TGCGCCAGCAGCTGGGGACTAGCGGGAGGGCCTCGGGTGTACGAGCAGTACTTC. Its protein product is CASSWGLAGGPRVYEQYF.

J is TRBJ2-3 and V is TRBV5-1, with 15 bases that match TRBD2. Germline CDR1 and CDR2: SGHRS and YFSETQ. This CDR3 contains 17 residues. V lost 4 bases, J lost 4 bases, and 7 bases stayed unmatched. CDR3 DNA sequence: TGCGCCAGCAGCAGGACTAGCGGGGGGGCCAGGGCAGATACGCAGTATTTT. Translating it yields CASSRTSGGARADTQYF.

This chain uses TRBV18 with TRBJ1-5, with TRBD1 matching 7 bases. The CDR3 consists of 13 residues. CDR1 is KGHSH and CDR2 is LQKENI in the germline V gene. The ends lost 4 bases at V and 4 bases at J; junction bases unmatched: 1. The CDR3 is CASSQQGNQPQHF. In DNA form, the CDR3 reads TGTGCCAGCTCACAACAGGGGAATCAGCCCCAGCATTTT.

The CDR3 region is CASSFLGAAKNIQYF. In DNA, the CDR3 is TGTGCCAGCAGTTTTTTAGGGGCCGCCAAAAACATTCAGTACTTC. V and J are TRBV27 and TRBJ2-4, with TRBD1 as a possible D gene (5 bases). The CDR3 has 15 amino acids. The V and J ends lost 3 bases and 1 base respectively, with 10 bases between them. Germline assignment: CDR1 MNHEY and CDR2 SMNVEV (reference sequence).

The CDR3 loop reads CATGQGAGRNQPQHF. The DNA of the CDR3 is TGTGCGACCGGACAGGGGGCAGGGCGCAATCAGCCCCAGCATTTT. This chain connects TRBV6-1 to TRBJ1-5, with 11 bases that match TRBD1. CDR1 MNHNS and CDR2 SASEGT come from the germline V gene. CDR3 size: 15 residues.

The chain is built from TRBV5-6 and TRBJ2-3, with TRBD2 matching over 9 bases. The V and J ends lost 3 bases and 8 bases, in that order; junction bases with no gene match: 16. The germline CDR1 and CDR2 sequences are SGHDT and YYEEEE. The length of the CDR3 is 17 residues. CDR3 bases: TGTGCCAGCAGCTCCCCGAGGGCGGGAGGGCCGTTGGCTACGCAGTATTTT. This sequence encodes CASSSPRAGGPLATQYF.

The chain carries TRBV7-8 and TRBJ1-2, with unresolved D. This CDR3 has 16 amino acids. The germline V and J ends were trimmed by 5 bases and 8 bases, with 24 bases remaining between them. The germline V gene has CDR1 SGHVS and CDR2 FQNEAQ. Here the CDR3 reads CASSPRRAGRLGGYTF. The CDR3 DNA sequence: TGTGCCAGCAGCCCGAGACGGGCGGGTAGACTCGGGGGCTACACCTTC.

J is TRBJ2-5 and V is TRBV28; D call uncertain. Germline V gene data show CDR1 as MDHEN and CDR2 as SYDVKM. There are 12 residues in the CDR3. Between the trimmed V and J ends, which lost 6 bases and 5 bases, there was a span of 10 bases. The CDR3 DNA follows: TGTGCCAGCAGAGATTACGGGGAGACCCAGTACTTC. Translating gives CASRDYGETQYF.

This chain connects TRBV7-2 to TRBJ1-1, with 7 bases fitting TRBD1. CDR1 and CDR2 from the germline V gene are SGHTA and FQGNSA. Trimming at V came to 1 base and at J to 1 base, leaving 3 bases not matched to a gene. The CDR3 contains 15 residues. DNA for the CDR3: TGTGCCAGCAGCTTAGAGGGGGCTCCGAACACTGAAGCTTTCTTT. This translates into CASSLEGAPNTEAFF. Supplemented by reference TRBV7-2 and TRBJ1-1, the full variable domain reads GAGVSQSPSNKVTEKGKDVELRCDPISGHTALYWYRQSLGQGLEFLIYFQGNSAPDKSGLPSDRFSAERTGGSVSTLTIQRTQQEDSAVYLCASSLEGAPNTEAFFGQGTRLTVV.

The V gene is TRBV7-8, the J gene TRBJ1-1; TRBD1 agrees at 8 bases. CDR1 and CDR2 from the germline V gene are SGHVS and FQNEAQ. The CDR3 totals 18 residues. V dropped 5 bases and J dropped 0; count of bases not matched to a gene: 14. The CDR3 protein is CASSNPPGGRFLNTEAFF. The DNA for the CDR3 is TGTGCCAGCAGCAACCCGCCAGGGGGCAGATTCTTGAACACTGAAGCTTTCTTT.

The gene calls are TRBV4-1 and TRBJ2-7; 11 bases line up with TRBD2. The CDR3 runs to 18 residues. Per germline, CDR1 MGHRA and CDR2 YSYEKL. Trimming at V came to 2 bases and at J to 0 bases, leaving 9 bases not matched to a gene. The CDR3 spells CASSQNLGLAVSSYEQYF. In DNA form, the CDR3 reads TGCGCCAGCAGCCAAAACCTGGGACTAGCGGTAAGCTCCTACGAGCAGTACTTC.

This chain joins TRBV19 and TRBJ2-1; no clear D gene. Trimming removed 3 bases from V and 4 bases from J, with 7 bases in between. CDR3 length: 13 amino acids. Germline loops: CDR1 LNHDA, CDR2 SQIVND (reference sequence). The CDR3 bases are TGTGCCAGTAGTATCCGCGGATACAATGAGCAGTTCTTC. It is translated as CASSIRGYNEQFF.

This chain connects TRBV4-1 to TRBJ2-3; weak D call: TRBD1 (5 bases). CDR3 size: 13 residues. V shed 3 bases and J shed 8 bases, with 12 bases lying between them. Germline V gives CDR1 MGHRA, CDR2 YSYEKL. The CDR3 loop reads CASSHPGIATQYF. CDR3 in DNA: TGCGCCAGCAGCCACCCAGGGATAGCTACGCAGTATTTT.

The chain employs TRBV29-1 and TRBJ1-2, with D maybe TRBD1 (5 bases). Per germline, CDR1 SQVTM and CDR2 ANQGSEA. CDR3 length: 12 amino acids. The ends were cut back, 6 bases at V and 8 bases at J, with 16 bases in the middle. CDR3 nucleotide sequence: TGCAGCGTGGCTCGCTTAAGGGGCGGCTACACCTTC. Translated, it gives CSVARLRGGYTF.

DNA of the CDR3: TGCGCCAGCAGCTTGCGGGACTCCGGTAGGGGCTACACCTTC. This sequence encodes CASSLRDSGRGYTF. The chain couples TRBV5-1 to TRBJ1-2; a weak D match, TRBD1 (5 bases). This CDR3 comprises 14 residues. Looked up from germline, CDR1 is SGHRS and CDR2 is YFSETQ. The V gene lost 1 base and the J gene lost 8 bases, with 15 bases spanning the gap.

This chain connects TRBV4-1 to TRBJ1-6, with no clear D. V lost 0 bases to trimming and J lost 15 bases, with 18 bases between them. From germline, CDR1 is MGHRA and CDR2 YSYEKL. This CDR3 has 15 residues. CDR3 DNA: TGCGCCAGCAGCCAAGATCCGGGGTTCCAAAGTCACCTCCACTTT. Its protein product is CASSQDPGFQSHLHF.

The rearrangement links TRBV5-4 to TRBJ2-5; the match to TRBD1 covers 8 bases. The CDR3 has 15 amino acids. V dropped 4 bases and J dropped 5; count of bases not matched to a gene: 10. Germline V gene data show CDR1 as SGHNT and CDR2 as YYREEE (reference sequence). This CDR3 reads CASSPPDRVGETQYF. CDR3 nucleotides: TGTGCCAGCAGCCCCCCGGACAGGGTCGGGGAGACCCAGTACTTC.

The CDR3 loop reads CAWSDLGGGYYEQYF. The CDR3 region has the DNA TGTGCCTGGAGTGACTTAGGGGGCGGCTACTACGAGCAGTACTTC. The chain links TRBV30 to TRBJ2-7; 7 bases are shared with TRBD1. The trim removed 1 base at V and 3 bases at J, leaving 9 bases unmatched. The germline V gene encodes CDR1 GTSNPN and CDR2 SVGIG (reference sequence). The CDR3 has 15 residues.

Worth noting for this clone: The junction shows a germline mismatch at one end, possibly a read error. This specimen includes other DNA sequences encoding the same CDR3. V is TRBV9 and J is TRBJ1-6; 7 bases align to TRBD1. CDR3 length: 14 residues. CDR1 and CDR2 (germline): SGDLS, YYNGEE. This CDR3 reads CASNRDRPNSPLHF. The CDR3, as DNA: TGTGCCAGCAACCGGGACAGACCCAATTCCCCCCTCCACTTT.